These T cell receptor beta chains were read from a single sample in a study of T cells in Graves' hyperthyroidism and ophthalmopathy. MiXCR, applied by TCRdb to the multiplex PCR reads, yields one record per CDR3 protein. The table shows roughly 330,000 distinct CDR3 sequences, with approximately 17% occurring only once. Specimen: blood. The receptors stem from a man between 25 and 39 years old with Graves' hyperthyroidism. CDR3s include the opening cysteine and the closing phenylalanine or tryptophan. A D gene is named only where the DNA matches it firmly. Part of the rows lack a size; the others show once, few, many or a class for expanded clones.

V gene	clone size	J gene	D gene	CDR3 DNA	CDR3 protein
TRBV2	few	TRBJ2-1	NA	TGTGCCAGCAGTGAACTCGGGATTTACAATGAGCAGTTCTTC	CASSELGIYNEQFF
TRBV6-1	many	TRBJ1-5	NA	TGTGCCAGCACTTACGAAGTAGATCAGCCCCAGCATTTT	CASTYEVDQPQHF
TRBV12-3/TRBV12-4	few	TRBJ2-1	TRBD2	TGTGCCAGCAGTTCGTCCTCCGGGACTAGCTACAATGAGCAGTTCTTC	CASSSSSGTSYNEQFF
TRBV27	many	TRBJ2-1	NA	TGTGCCAGCAGTTTTCTTAGTACGAAGTACAATGAGCAGTTCTTC	CASSFLSTKYNEQFF
TRBV20-1	many	TRBJ2-6	NA	TGCAGTGCTAGAGAGGGTACTGGGGCCAACGTCCTGACTTTC	CSAREGTGANVLTF
TRBV20-1	NA	TRBJ2-7	NA	TGCAGTGCTAGATCCGACACCTACGAGCAGTACTTC	CSARSDTYEQYF
TRBV20-1	NA	TRBJ2-5	TRBD1	TGCAGTGCCGAGAGGACAGGGGGCTCGGAGACCCAGTACTTC	CSAERTGGSETQYF
TRBV27	many	TRBJ2-5	TRBD2	TGTGCCAGCAGGAGGTCGCGGGGGTTCCAAGAGACCCAGTACTTC	CASRRSRGFQETQYF
TRBV18	many	TRBJ1-2	NA	TGTGCCAGCTCACCACCGGTTAGTCGGTATGGCTACACCTTC	CASSPPVSRYGYTF
TRBV19	few	TRBJ2-7	TRBD1	TGTGCCAGTAGTGTCTGGACAGGGGAAGGGCAGTACTTC	CASSVWTGEGQYF
TRBV10-3	many	TRBJ2-7	NA	TGTGCCATCAGTGAGACAAACCCAGGCGAGCAGTACTTC	CAISETNPGEQYF
TRBV11-2	many	TRBJ1-2	NA	TGTGCCAGCAGCTTAGACGAGCGGAGCTATGGCTACACCTTC	CASSLDERSYGYTF
TRBV12-3/TRBV12-4	many	TRBJ1-1	NA	TGTGCCAGCAGTATTGGGACGCGGACTGAAGCTTTCTTT	CASSIGTRTEAFF
TRBV11-1	many	TRBJ2-1	NA	TGTGCCAGCAGTTTACAAAAGGTTGGCAATGAGCAGTTCTTC	CASSLQKVGNEQFF
TRBV12-3/TRBV12-4	many	TRBJ1-3	NA	TGTGCCAGCAGTTTCGGGGAGAACACCATATATTTT	CASSFGENTIYF
TRBV12-3/TRBV12-4	NA	TRBJ2-2	TRBD2	TGTGCCAGCAGTTTACCCCATCTTAGCGGGAGGGGCGGGGAGCTGTTTTTT	CASSLPHLSGRGGELFF
TRBV12-5	NA	TRBJ1-3	NA	TGTGCTAGTGGTTTATCAGGGGCGGGAAACACCATATATTTT	CASGLSGAGNTIYF
TRBV12-3/TRBV12-4	many	TRBJ2-2	NA	TGTGCCAGCACCCCAGGGGGGATCACCGGGGAGCTGTTTTTT	CASTPGGITGELFF
TRBV27	many	TRBJ1-2	NA	TGTGCCAGCAGCGCCAGTGGACACTCCAACTATGGCTACACCTTC	CASSASGHSNYGYTF
TRBV7-9	NA	TRBJ2-7	TRBD2	TGTGCCAGCAGCTTGGGGGCAGGCGGGAGGGGCAACGAGCAGTACTTC	CASSLGAGGRGNEQYF
TRBV19	few	TRBJ1-2	NA	TGTGCCAGTAGTACCACCGGGGGACGGAGCTACACCTTC	CASSTTGGRSYTF
TRBV7-9	many	TRBJ2-1	TRBD1	TGTGCCAGCGGAGACAGGGGACCCTACAATGAGCAGTTCTTC	CASGDRGPYNEQFF